The 25 T cell receptor beta chains in this list originate from one sample, sequenced in a study of T cells in Graves' hyperthyroidism and ophthalmopathy. RNA transcripts were the template for amplifying TCR beta CDR3 regions. Researchers ran a first-round RT-PCR on the TCR CDR3 using the HTBI primer set. TCRdb fed the multiplex PCR reads into MiXCR, producing one record per CDR3 protein. This table has roughly 710,000 distinct CDR3 sequences, just over 35% appearing once. Sequencing input: blood. The source is a woman in her thirties or forties with Graves' hyperthyroidism.

In this sample, this clonotype turned up once. The chain recombines TRBV10-3 with TRBJ2-5; D is tentatively TRBD1 or TRBD2 (5 bases each). The germline CDR1 and CDR2 sequences are ENHRY and SYGVKD. The V and J ends lost 6 bases and 4 bases respectively, with 12 bases between them. This CDR3 is built from 13 residues. The CDR3 DNA reads as TGTGCCATCAGCGGAATCGGGACAGAGACCCAGTACTTC. Amino acid sequence: CAISGIGTETQYF.

About this clonotype itself: The CDR3 carries no conserved terminal phenylalanine or tryptophan, so it likely arises from a read error. It is unclear where the CDR3 begins or ends on the DNA, so no DNA is shown, and the CDR3 is as TCRdb lists it. The chain uses TRBV7-2 and TRBJ2-5. The CDR3 extends over 9 residues, inclusive of both ends. CDR1 and CDR2 from the germline V gene are SGHTA and FQGNSA. CDR3 region: CASSRDPNS.

The V call is TRBV5-1, the J call TRBJ1-4; possible D gene TRBD1, 5 bases. This CDR3 spans 14 amino acids. Trimming removed 4 bases at V and 6 bases at J, with 13 bases between. Germline V gene lookup returns CDR1 SGHRS and CDR2 YFSETQ. In nucleotides, the CDR3 is TGCGCCAGCAGCCTCCAGACAGTTCATGAAAAACTGTTTTTT. The encoded protein is CASSLQTVHEKLFF.

V gene TRBV2 combines with J gene TRBJ1-1; no firm D call. The germline gives CDR1 SNHLY, CDR2 FYNNEI. Trimming pared 8 bases from V and 0 bases from J, leaving 13 bases between. The CDR3 length is 14 residues. CDR3 bases: TGTGCCAGCGGCCTACAGTTATTGAACACTGAAGCTTTCTTT. Translating gives CASGLQLLNTEAFF.

V and J are TRBV29-1 and TRBJ2-7; TRBD2 aligns across 12 bases. With V trimmed by 8 bases and J by 5 bases, 16 bases remained unmatched. CDR1 SQVTM and CDR2 ANQGSEA come from the germline V gene. This CDR3 is built from 16 residues. The CDR3 protein is CSSQGWDRLAGDEQYF. In DNA form, the CDR3 reads TGCAGCAGCCAAGGGTGGGATCGACTAGCGGGAGACGAGCAGTACTTC.

This clonotype turned up a few times. This chain uses TRBV5-1 with TRBJ1-6, with 9 bases aligning to TRBD1. This CDR3 has 15 amino acids. Germline V CDR1 and CDR2: SGHRS, YFSETQ. After removal of 0 bases from V and 9 bases from J, the junction contained 4 bases not matched to a gene. CDR3 sequence: CASSLEEDRGSPLHF. The CDR3 DNA reads as TGCGCCAGCAGCTTGGAAGAGGACAGGGGTTCACCCCTCCACTTT.

The chain couples TRBV7-3 to TRBJ1-6; possible D gene TRBD1, 6 bases. Germline V gives CDR1 SGHTA, CDR2 FQGTGA. This CDR3 spans 14 amino acids. V gave up 5 bases and J gave up 9 bases, with 14 bases separating them. Here the CDR3 reads CASSSWNRVSPLHF. The CDR3 DNA is TGTGCCAGCAGCAGTTGGAACAGGGTTTCACCCCTCCACTTT.

This clonotype was counted at least ten times. The chain carries TRBV9 and TRBJ2-2, with D perhaps TRBD2 (6 bases). Germline V gene lookup returns CDR1 SGDLS and CDR2 YYNGEE. The CDR3 covers 13 residues. V lost 3 bases, J lost 7 bases, and 10 bases lay in between. CDR3 sequence reads: CASSADGGGELFF. The CDR3, as DNA: TGTGCCAGCAGCGCAGACGGGGGCGGGGAGCTGTTTTTT.

There are many counts of this clonotype. This chain links TRBV19 with TRBJ1-2, with D possibly TRBD1 on 6 matching bases. V was clipped by 6 bases and J by 3 bases, with 14 bases between them. This CDR3 contains 14 residues. Germline values: CDR1 LNHDA, CDR2 SQIVND (reference sequence). CDR3 amino acids: CASSHSDRYYGYTF. The DNA of the CDR3 is TGTGCCAGTAGCCACTCGGACAGATACTATGGCTACACCTTC.

This clonotype occurred many times. The rearrangement uses TRBV10-2 and TRBJ1-1; perhaps TRBD1 as D (5 bases). CDR3 length: 13 residues. V lost 7 bases, J lost 8 bases, and 17 bases lay in between. CDR1 WSHSY and CDR2 SAAADI come from the germline V gene. CDR3 bases: TGCGCCAGCACTTCCGACAGCTGGTCGGAAGCTTTCTTT. As protein: CASTSDSWSEAFF.

The rearrangement joins TRBV6-5 to TRBJ2-7; 7 bases map to TRBD1. In germline, CDR1 is MNHEY, CDR2 SVGAGI. With 9 bases clipped from V and 1 base from J, the junction kept 3 bases outside the gene matches. The CDR3 is made up of 12 amino acids. The CDR3 coding sequence is TGTGCCAGTACAGGGGCGTCCTACGAGCAGTACTTC. Translated, it gives CASTGASYEQYF.

The rearrangement joins TRBV25-1 to TRBJ2-1; TRBD1 agrees at 8 bases. From germline, CDR1 is MGHDK and CDR2 SYGVNS. This CDR3 contains 14 residues. J gave up 8 bases and V 2 bases, and 5 bases lay outside the gene matches. In DNA, the CDR3 is TGTGCCAGCAGTGAAGGACAGGGATTTGATGAGCAGTTCTTC. Translated, it gives CASSEGQGFDEQFF. The variable domain in full, completed from reference TRBV25-1 and TRBJ2-1, reads EADIYQTPRYLVIGTGKKITLECSQTMGHDKMYWYQQDPGMELHLIHYSYGVNSTEKGDLSSESTVSRIRTEHFPLTLESARPSHTSQYLCASSEGQGFDEQFFGPGTRLTVL.

This clonotype was counted only a few times. The chain recombines TRBV7-9 with TRBJ1-2; tentatively, D is TRBD1 (6 bases). The CDR3 sequence is 14 residues long. Germline assignment: CDR1 SEHNR and CDR2 FQNEAQ (reference sequence). Between the trimmed V and J ends, which lost 5 bases and 4 bases, there was a span of 14 bases. The CDR3, as DNA: TGTGCCAGCAGCACGGTTGGGGGCCTCTATGGCTACACCTTC. Translating gives CASSTVGGLYGYTF.

The rearrangement links TRBV12-3 or TRBV12-4 to TRBJ2-1; the match to TRBD1 covers 9 bases. With 4 bases clipped from V and 5 bases from J, the junction kept 3 bases outside the gene matches. This CDR3 region has 14 residues. Here the CDR3 reads CASSSGTGHNEQFF. The CDR3 DNA reads as TGTGCCAGCAGTTCGGGGACAGGGCACAATGAGCAGTTCTTC.

This clonotype came up a few times. This rearrangement joins TRBV13 to TRBJ1-5; tentative D call: TRBD1 (6 bases). V was trimmed by 6 bases and J by 7 bases, leaving 19 bases between them. The length of the CDR3 is 15 residues. Per the germline V gene, CDR1 is PRHDT and CDR2 is FYEKMQ (reference sequence). CDR3: CASSGGGAQEQPQHF. The CDR3 coding sequence is TGTGCCAGCAGTGGCGGGGGGGCACAAGAACAGCCCCAGCATTTT.

This clonotype was recorded at least ten times. The chain is built from TRBV14 and TRBJ1-3; D not certain. There are 13 residues in the CDR3. V lost 0 bases, J lost 7 bases, and 7 bases lay in between. Germline V gene sequence: CDR1 SGHDN, CDR2 FVKESK. This CDR3 reads CASSQESVNTIYF. The CDR3 region has the DNA TGTGCCAGCAGCCAAGAAAGCGTGAACACCATATATTTT.

This clonotype was seen many times. The chain uses TRBV25-1 and TRBJ2-5; the match to TRBD1 covers 7 bases. Germline V gene lookup returns CDR1 MGHDK and CDR2 SYGVNS. The CDR3 covers 14 residues. Losses at the gene ends were 5 bases for V and 1 base for J; bases not matched to a gene: 4. The CDR3 DNA reads as TGTGCCAGCAGTACCAGGGACAGCCAAGAGACCCAGTACTTC. Translating it yields CASSTRDSQETQYF.

Ten or more counts support this clonotype. V is TRBV7-2 and J is TRBJ2-5, with 9 bases identical to TRBD2. This CDR3 spans 15 amino acids. Per the germline V gene, CDR1 is SGHTA and CDR2 is FQGNSA. The ends lost 5 bases at V and 7 bases at J; junction bases unmatched: 11. CDR3 sequence (DNA): TGTGCCAGCAGCCCGGGAGCGGGGGGCCGGGGGACCCAGTACTTC. Encoded protein: CASSPGAGGRGTQYF. The entire variable domain, with the rest obtained from reference TRBV7-2 and TRBJ2-5, is as follows: GAGVSQSPSNKVTEKGKDVELRCDPISGHTALYWYRQSLGQGLEFLIYFQGNSAPDKSGLPSDRFSAERTGGSVSTLTIQRTQQEDSAVYLCASSPGAGGRGTQYFGPGTRLLVL.

This chain connects TRBV7-3 to TRBJ2-7; unclear D gene. Germline loops: CDR1 SGHTA, CDR2 FQGTGA. This CDR3 has 14 residues. Trimming left V 0 bases short and J 7 bases short, with 13 bases between. Written as DNA, the CDR3 is TGTGCCAGCAGCTTAACGTCCCTGGAAAATGAGCAGTACTTC. It is translated as CASSLTSLENEQYF.

The rearrangement links TRBV7-8 to TRBJ2-1; no reliable D call. V gave up 2 bases and J gave up 4 bases, with 3 bases separating them. The CDR3 spans 12 residues. Germline V gives CDR1 SGHVS, CDR2 FQNEAQ. For the CDR3, the DNA is TGTGCCAGCAGCTTATGGTACAATGAGCAGTTCTTC. Protein product: CASSLWYNEQFF.

This chain connects TRBV6-5 to TRBJ2-7, with 9 bases matching TRBD2. The CDR3 consists of 13 residues. Germline V CDR1 and CDR2: MNHEY, SVGAGI. Losses at the gene ends were 10 bases for V and 2 bases for J; bases not matched to a gene: 6. CDR3 coding DNA: TGTGCCACGCGACTAGCGGCCACCTACGAGCAGTACTTC. Translated: CATRLAATYEQYF.

This clonotype came up many times. The chain combines TRBV25-1 with TRBJ1-2; no reliable D call. Germline lookup yields CDR1 MGHDK and CDR2 SYGVNS. Between the trimmed V and J ends, which lost 5 bases and 0 bases, there was a span of 4 bases. The CDR3 spans 12 residues. The CDR3 nucleotides are TGTGCCAGCAGTACACCTAACTATGGCTACACCTTC. Translation gives CASSTPNYGYTF.

The J gene is TRBJ1-5, the V gene TRBV19; D might be TRBD1 (5 bases). Deletions cut 0 bases from V and 5 bases from J, with 17 bases between. The CDR3 loop spans 17 amino acids. Germline CDR1 LNHDA, CDR2 SQIVND (reference sequence). CDR3 in DNA: TGTGCCAGTAGTATAGAATCCTACAGGAATCGTTATCAGCCCCAGCATTTT. Its protein product is CASSIESYRNRYQPQHF.

In this sample, this clonotype turned up many times. The V and J genes are TRBV4-1 and TRBJ1-4, with 9 bases lining up with TRBD1. The CDR3 loop spans 14 amino acids. The J segment lost 6 bases and the V segment lost 7 bases, leaving 6 bases of the junction unmatched. CDR1 is MGHRA and CDR2 is YSYEKL in the germline V gene. In DNA, the CDR3 is TGCGCCAGCATGGACAGGGGTAACGATGAAAAACTGTTTTTT. Residues: CASMDRGNDEKLFF.

The sample holds one count of this clonotype. The chain links TRBV10-3 to TRBJ1-2; D is undetermined. Trimming pared 3 bases from V and 5 bases from J, leaving 7 bases between. The CDR3 extends over 12 amino acids. Germline CDR1 ENHRY, CDR2 SYGVKD. CDR3 DNA: TGTGCCATCAGTGAAAACCCATATGGCTACACCTTC. It encodes CAISENPYGYTF.